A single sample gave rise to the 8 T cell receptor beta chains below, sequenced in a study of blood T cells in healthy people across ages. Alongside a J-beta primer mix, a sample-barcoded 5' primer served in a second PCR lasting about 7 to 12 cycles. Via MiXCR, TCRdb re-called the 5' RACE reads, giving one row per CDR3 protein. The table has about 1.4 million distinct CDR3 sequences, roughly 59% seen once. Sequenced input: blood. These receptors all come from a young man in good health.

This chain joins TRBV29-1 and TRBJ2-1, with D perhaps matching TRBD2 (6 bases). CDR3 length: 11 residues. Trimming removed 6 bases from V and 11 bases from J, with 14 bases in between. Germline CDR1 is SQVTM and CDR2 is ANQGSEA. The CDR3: CSVPREDKQFF. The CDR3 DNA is TGCAGCGTCCCAAGGGAGGACAAGCAGTTCTTC.

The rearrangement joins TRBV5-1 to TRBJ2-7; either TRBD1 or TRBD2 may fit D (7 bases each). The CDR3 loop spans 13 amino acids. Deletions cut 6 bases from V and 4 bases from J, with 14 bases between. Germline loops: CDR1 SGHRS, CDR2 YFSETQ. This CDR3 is CASTREGAYEQYF. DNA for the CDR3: TGCGCCAGCACCAGGGAGGGGGCTTACGAGCAGTACTTC.

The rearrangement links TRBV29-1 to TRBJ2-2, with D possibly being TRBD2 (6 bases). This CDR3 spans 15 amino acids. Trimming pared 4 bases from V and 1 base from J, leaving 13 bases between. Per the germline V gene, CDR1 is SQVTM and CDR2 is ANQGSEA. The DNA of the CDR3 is TGCAGCGTTGTATCCGGGACTCTGAACACCGGGGAGCTGTTTTTT. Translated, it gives CSVVSGTLNTGELFF.

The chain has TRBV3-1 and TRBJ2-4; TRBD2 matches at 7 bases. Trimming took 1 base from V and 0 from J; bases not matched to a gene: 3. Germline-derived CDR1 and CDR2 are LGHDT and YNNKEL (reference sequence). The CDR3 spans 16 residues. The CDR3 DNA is TGTGCCAGCAGCCAAGGAGCGGGGAAAGCCAAAAACATTCAGTACTTC. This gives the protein CASSQGAGKAKNIQYF.

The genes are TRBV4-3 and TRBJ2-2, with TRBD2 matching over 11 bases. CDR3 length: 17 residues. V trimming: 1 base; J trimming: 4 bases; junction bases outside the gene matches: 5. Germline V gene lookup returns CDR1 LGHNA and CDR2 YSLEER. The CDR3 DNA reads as TGCGCCAGCAGCCAAGCTGGGACTAGCGGTCCCACCGGGGAGCTGTTTTTT. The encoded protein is CASSQAGTSGPTGELFF.

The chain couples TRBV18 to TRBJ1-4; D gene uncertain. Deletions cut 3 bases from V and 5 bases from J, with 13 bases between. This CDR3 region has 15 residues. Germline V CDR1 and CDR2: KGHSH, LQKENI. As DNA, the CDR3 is TGTGCCAGCTCACCCCGACCGTCAGAGAATGAAAAACTGTTTTTT. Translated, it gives CASSPRPSENEKLFF.

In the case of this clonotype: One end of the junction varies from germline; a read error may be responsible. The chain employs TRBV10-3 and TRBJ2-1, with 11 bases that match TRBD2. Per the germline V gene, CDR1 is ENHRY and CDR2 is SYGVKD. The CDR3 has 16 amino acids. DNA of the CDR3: TGTGCCATCAGTGACCCGACTAGCGGGACCTACAATGAGCGGTTCTTC. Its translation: CAISDPTSGTYNERFF.

The DNA for the CDR3 is TGTGCCAGCTCCCCGTCCGCGGACGGGAGCTATGGCTACACCTTC. Amino acids: CASSPSADGSYGYTF. The gene calls are TRBV18 and TRBJ1-2; D not resolved. The germline gives CDR1 KGHSH, CDR2 LQKENI. V was trimmed by 6 bases and J by 4 bases, leaving 18 bases between them. The CDR3 loop spans 15 amino acids.